The rows below give T cell receptor beta chains drawn from one sample of a study of T cell responses to AZD1222 COVID-19 vaccine. Method: immunoSEQ multiplex PCR; TCRdb's copy keeps in-frame clones and lacks some. The repertoire holds tens of thousands of clones, with about 85% as singletons. The input for sequencing was peripheral blood, taken on day 0 of AZD1222 vaccination. The receptors originated from an adult in good health. Each CDR3 is given with its conserved first and last residue. D genes are given only for firm matches. Not every row has a clone size; where given, it reads once, few, many or a size class.

d_gene	abundance	v_gene	j_gene	CDR3aa	CDR3nt
TRBD1	-	TRBV14	TRBJ1-1	CASSHQTGVEAFF	TGTGCCAGCAGCCACCAAACAGGGGTAGAAGCTTTCTTT
-	-	TRBV5-1	TRBJ2-7	CASNFEGTTGEQYF	TGCGCCAGCAACTTCGAGGGGACCACGGGGGAGCAGTACTTC
-	-	TRBV5-6	TRBJ1-6	CASSSGRQSYSPLHF	TGTGCCAGCAGCTCGGGGAGGCAGTCATATTCACCCCTCCACTTT
-	once	TRBV4-3	TRBJ1-3	CASSERPLSGNTIYF	TGCGCCAGCAGCGAGCGGCCCCTCTCTGGAAACACCATATATTTT
-	few	TRBV5-1	TRBJ2-1	CASSSPGEGDDEQFF	TGCGCCAGCAGCTCACCGGGAGAGGGGGACGATGAGCAGTTCTTC
-	-	TRBV6-6	TRBJ1-5	CASVWGQGGNQPQHF	TGTGCCAGCGTCTGGGGACAAGGGGGGAATCAGCCCCAGCATTTT
-	-	TRBV7-9	TRBJ1-5	CASSFAGNQPQHF	TGTGCCAGCAGCTTCGCAGGCAATCAGCCCCAGCATTTT
TRBD1	-	TRBV19	TRBJ2-1	CASSRQGASSYNEQFF	TGTGCCAGTAGTAGACAGGGGGCAAGCTCCTACAATGAGCAGTTCTTC
-	-	TRBV18	TRBJ1-1	CASSGAGNTEAFF	TGTGCCAGCTCAGGGGCTGGGAACACTGAAGCTTTCTTT
-	-	TRBV7-9	TRBJ1-3	CASSSPGVPGNTIYF	TGTGCCAGCAGCTCCCCAGGGGTTCCTGGAAACACCATATATTTT
-	-	TRBV5-1	TRBJ1-2	CASSPAVGGYTF	TGCGCCAGCAGCCCCGCCGTGGGAGGCTACACCTTC
-	-	TRBV19	TRBJ2-7	CASSRQQSSYEQYF	TGTGCCAGTAGTCGGCAGCAGTCCTCCTACGAGCAGTACTTC
-	-	TRBV7-6	TRBJ1-4	CASKRDTNEKLFF	TGTGCCTCTAAGCGGGACACAAATGAAAAACTGTTTTTT
-	-	TRBV7-3	TRBJ2-5	CASSLFGGEESQYF	TGTGCCAGCAGCTTATTCGGGGGAGAAGAGAGCCAGTACTTC
-	-	TRBV30	TRBJ2-7	CACGAVFTYEQYF	TGTGCCTGTGGGGCAGTCTTTACCTACGAGCAGTACTTC
-	-	TRBV7-9	TRBJ1-2	CASSHAGRGRGNYGYTF	TGTGCCAGCAGTCACGCAGGAAGGGGAAGGGGAAACTATGGCTACACCTTC
TRBD1	-	TRBV2	TRBJ1-4	CASSDQGGGEKLFF	TGTGCCAGCAGTGATCAGGGGGGAGGTGAAAAACTGTTTTTT
-	-	TRBV19	TRBJ1-1	CASSIPGAPSTAEAFF	TGTGCCAGTAGTATCCCCGGAGCACCGTCGACTGCGGAAGCTTTCTTT
-	once	TRBV30	TRBJ2-5	CAWSGASFQETQYF	TGTGCCTGGAGCGGGGCATCCTTTCAAGAGACCCAGTACTTC
-	once	TRBV5-6	TRBJ1-2	CASSQGQNYGYTF	TGTGCCAGCAGCCAGGGACAAAACTATGGCTACACCTTC
-	once	TRBV30	TRBJ1-5	CAWNWGHQPQHF	TGTGCCTGGAACTGGGGTCATCAGCCCCAGCATTTT
TRBD1	-	TRBV7-9	TRBJ1-4	CASSFGTGATNEKLFF	TGTGCCAGCAGCTTCGGGACAGGGGCGACTAATGAAAAACTGTTTTTT
-	once	TRBV5-6	TRBJ1-2	CASSLGGQDGYTF	TGTGCCAGCAGCTTGGGGGGGCAAGATGGCTACACCTTC
TRBD1	-	TRBV27	TRBJ1-2	CASSLLVQGVFYGYTF	TGTGCCAGCAGTCTTCTTGTACAGGGGGTTTTCTATGGCTACACCTTC
-	few	TRBV30	TRBJ1-1	CAWSTLNTEAFF	TGTGCCTGGAGTACCCTGAACACTGAAGCTTTCTTT
-	-	TRBV6-5	TRBJ2-7	CASSYDSTLSYEQYF	TGTGCCAGCAGCTATGACAGTACCCTCTCCTACGAGCAGTACTTC
TRBD1	-	TRBV4-3	TRBJ2-3	CASSQARDRGITDTQYF	TGCGCCAGCAGCCAAGCCCGGGACAGGGGTATCACAGATACGCAGTATTTT
-	-	TRBV7-3	TRBJ2-2	CASKRGLYTGELFF	TGTGCCAGCAAGAGGGGACTTTACACCGGGGAGCTGTTTTTT
-	-	TRBV4-2	TRBJ2-1	CASSQGHSGDNEQFF	TGTGCCAGCAGCCAAGGCCATAGCGGTGACAATGAGCAGTTCTTC
-	-	TRBV5-1	TRBJ1-2	CASRGVDVYGYTF	TGCGCCAGCAGGGGGGTCGACGTCTATGGCTACACCTTC
TRBD2	-	TRBV19	TRBJ2-3	CASSGGTRRLADTQYF	TGTGCCAGTAGTGGAGGGACTAGGAGGTTGGCAGATACGCAGTATTTT
-	few	TRBV2	TRBJ1-5	CASRLDSVNQPQHF	TGTGCCAGCAGGCTTGACAGCGTAAATCAGCCCCAGCATTTT
-	few	TRBV5-1	TRBJ1-3	CASSLETVAGNTIYF	TGCGCCAGCAGCTTAGAAACAGTCGCTGGAAACACCATATATTTT
TRBD1	-	TRBV7-3	TRBJ2-7	CASSLGAGGQGKNEQYF	TGTGCCAGCAGCTTAGGGGCTGGGGGACAGGGGAAGAACGAGCAGTACTTC
-	-	TRBV3-1/TRBV3-2	TRBJ1-1	CASSQTTLGLNTEAFF	TGTGCCAGCAGCCAGACGACCCTGGGGTTAAATACTGAAGCTTTCTTT
-	few	TRBV6-1	TRBJ1-5	CASSEDGTLVQPQHF	TGTGCCAGCAGTGAAGATGGCACCTTGGTTCAGCCCCAGCATTTT
TRBD1	-	TRBV5-8	TRBJ1-2	CASSLWTGTGYGYTF	TGTGCCAGCAGCCTCTGGACAGGGACGGGGTATGGCTACACCTTC
-	-	TRBV5-1	TRBJ1-2	CASRLDYGYTF	TGCGCCAGCCGGTTGGACTATGGCTACACCTTC
-	-	TRBV21-1	TRBJ1-1	CASRKKGKGNTEAFF	TGTGCCAGCAGAAAAAAGGGGAAGGGGAACACTGAAGCTTTCTTT
-	-	TRBV5-6	TRBJ1-6	CASSWGRGGDSPLHF	TGTGCCAGCAGCTGGGGACGGGGCGGTGATTCACCCCTCCACTTT